Below, 30 T cell receptor beta chains from the same sample are listed, as sequenced in a study of T cell repertoires in cytomegalovirus infection. Using its own MiXCR run on the reads, TCRdb lists one record per CDR3 protein. The top ten hold about 20% of the sample, which has about 700,000 distinct CDR3 sequences, around 32% seen once. These receptors' targets are unknown. This sample comprised cultured PBMCs, obtained from culture after CMV antigen stimulation. The receptors stem from a human donor in good health (CMV status not recorded). Some clones in this sample may be carry-over from other donors' samples.

This clonotype was counted between two and nine times. V is TRBV27 and J is TRBJ2-1; 10 bases map to TRBD1. Germline assignment: CDR1 MNHEY and CDR2 SMNVEV (reference sequence). V lost 8 bases and J lost 9; bases outside the gene matches: 7. This CDR3 region has 13 residues. The CDR3 region is CASCGTGVCEQFF. In nucleotides, the CDR3 is TGTGCCAGCTGCGGGACAGGGGTATGTGAGCAGTTCTTC.

V and J are TRBV15 and TRBJ2-3, with no clear D. The ends were cut back, 3 bases at V and 4 bases at J, with 14 bases in the middle. CDR1 and CDR2 (germline): LNHNV, YYDKDF (reference sequence). The CDR3 totals 15 residues. This CDR3 reads CATSSETAGPDTQYF. In DNA, the CDR3 is TGTGCCACCAGCAGTGAAACCGCTGGACCAGATACGCAGTATTTT.

The chain joins TRBV6-1 to TRBJ1-5; tentatively, D is TRBD1 (5 bases). The V gene's germline CDR1 is MNHNS and CDR2 SASEGT. The CDR3 has 15 residues. V was trimmed by 2 bases and J by 7 bases, leaving 15 bases between them. This CDR3 is CASSEPQAGTQPQHF. In nucleotides, the CDR3 is TGTGCCAGCAGTGAACCCCAGGCGGGGACCCAGCCCCAGCATTTT.

This sequence joins TRBV18 and TRBJ1-3, with D hard to call. Germline values: CDR1 KGHSH, CDR2 LQKENI. The CDR3 covers 14 residues. V was trimmed by 3 bases and J by 1 base, leaving 7 bases between them. The CDR3 here is CASSPEGSGNTIYF. CDR3 nucleotide sequence: TGTGCCAGCTCACCGGAGGGTTCTGGAAACACCATATATTTT.

This clonotype was found many times. This rearrangement joins TRBV7-2 to TRBJ1-4; D is uncertain. Germline CDR1 reads SGHTA; CDR2 reads FQGNSA. The CDR3 covers 12 residues. Trimming pared 2 bases from V and 2 bases from J, leaving 0 bases between. The CDR3 sequence: CASSLTNEKLFF. The CDR3 nucleotides read TGTGCCAGCAGCTTAACTAATGAAAAACTGTTTTTT.

The chain's CDR3 is CASSPSAGAYNEQFF. The CDR3 DNA reads as TGTGCCAGCAGCCCGAGCGCAGGTGCGTACAATGAGCAGTTCTTC. This chain connects TRBV11-3 to TRBJ2-1; no firm D call. The V end lost 5 bases, the J end lost 4 bases, and 15 bases lay between the germline ends. Germline V CDR1 and CDR2: SGHNT, YENEEA. The CDR3 covers 15 residues. Full variable domain (rest looked up from reference TRBV11-3 and TRBJ2-1): EAGVVQSPRYKIIEKKQPVAFWCNPISGHNTLYWYLQNLGQGPELLIRYENEEAVDDSQLPKDRFSAERLKGVDSTLKIQPAELGDSAVYLCASSPSAGAYNEQFFGPGTRLTVL.

Only one count was recorded for this clonotype. A read error may account for a junction end that differs from germline. CDR3: CASSPTGVNNEQLF. The DNA for the CDR3 is TGTGCCAGCAGTCCGACAGGGGTGAATAATGAGCAGCTGTTC. The chain couples TRBV12-3 or TRBV12-4 to TRBJ2-1, with TRBD1 matching 8 bases. This CDR3 comprises 14 residues.

This clonotype was seen many times. This chain joins TRBV7-2 and TRBJ2-4, with D perhaps TRBD1 or TRBD2 (6 bases each). Trimming left V 3 bases short and J 7 bases short, with 13 bases between. The CDR3 spans 14 residues. Germline values: CDR1 SGHTA, CDR2 FQGNSA. CDR3 sequence: CASSFSGDLNIQYF. As DNA, the CDR3 is TGTGCCAGCAGCTTCTCAGGGGACTTGAACATTCAGTACTTC.

This clonotype was picked up a small number of times. This rearrangement joins TRBV12-3 or TRBV12-4 to TRBJ2-5, with 13 bases lining up with TRBD2. The V and J ends lost 3 bases and 4 bases, in that order; junction bases with no gene match: 5. The CDR3 totals 16 residues. CDR3 region: CASSFGGLAGAETQYF. CDR3 bases: TGTGCCAGCAGTTTTGGAGGACTAGCGGGAGCAGAGACCCAGTACTTC.

In this sample, this clonotype turned up a few times. The rearrangement links TRBV6-2 or TRBV6-3 to TRBJ1-1, with D unresolved. Trimming removed 3 bases at V and 1 base at J, with 6 bases between. The CDR3 totals 13 residues. The germline V gene encodes CDR1 MNHEY and CDR2 SVGEGT. The DNA of the CDR3 is TGTGCCAGCAGTTATAAGGGGAACACTGAAGCTTTCTTT. It specifies CASSYKGNTEAFF.

This clonotype was detected a few times. The chain employs TRBV11-1 and TRBJ1-4; D is unresolved. Germline CDR1 and CDR2: SGHAT and FQDESV (reference sequence). The CDR3 length is 17 residues. V dropped 2 bases and J dropped 0 bases, with 13 bases sitting between them. The CDR3 DNA is TGTGCCAGCAGCTTAACCAGACCAGAAGCAACTAATGAAAAACTGTTTTTT. This encodes CASSLTRPEATNEKLFF.

Many counts were recorded for this clonotype. The chain has TRBV7-2 and TRBJ1-2, with D unclear. The CDR3 contains 14 residues. Germline values: CDR1 SGHTA, CDR2 FQGNSA. The V end was cut by 5 bases, the J end by 7 bases, with 17 bases between. In nucleotides, the CDR3 is TGTGCCAGCAGCCCAAAGTTGGGGTTTTCTGGCTACACCTTC. Protein product: CASSPKLGFSGYTF.

This rearrangement joins TRBV7-8 to TRBJ2-7, with TRBD1 as a possible D gene (7 bases). The CDR3 covers 14 residues. Germline V lookup: CDR1 SGHVS, CDR2 FQNEAQ. The germline V and J ends were trimmed by 8 bases and 3 bases, with 17 bases remaining between them. CDR3: CASGGQGVNYEQYF. Written as DNA, the CDR3 is TGTGCCAGCGGGGGGCAGGGGGTCAACTACGAGCAGTACTTC.

This chain uses TRBV28 with TRBJ1-1; D is unclear. V dropped 6 bases and J dropped 6 bases, with 14 bases sitting between them. The CDR3 has 13 residues. Per germline, CDR1 MDHEN and CDR2 SYDVKM. CDR3 nucleotide sequence: TGTGCCAGCAGCCCCACGACATCCCCTGAAGCTTTCTTT. Translated, it gives CASSPTTSPEAFF.

The chain has TRBV6-2 or TRBV6-3 and TRBJ2-7; D is uncertain. CDR1 and CDR2 from the germline V gene are MNHEY and SVGEGT. Trimming stripped 2 bases from V and 0 bases from J, with 11 bases between. There are 15 residues in the CDR3. As DNA, the CDR3 is TGTGCCAGCAGTTACAGGGCTGTCACCTCCTACGAGCAGTACTTC. Its translation is CASSYRAVTSYEQYF.

The J gene is TRBJ1-2, the V gene TRBV10-1, with D possibly TRBD1 on 6 matching bases. The germline V gene has CDR1 WNHNN and CDR2 SYGVQD (reference sequence). Between the trimmed V and J ends, which lost 5 bases and 2 bases, there was a span of 9 bases. This CDR3 has 13 residues. This chain's CDR3 is CASSRDKNYGYTF. In nucleotides, the CDR3 is TGCGCCAGCAGTAGGGACAAGAACTATGGCTACACCTTC.

The chain has TRBV19 and TRBJ1-1, with 10 bases aligning to TRBD1. The CDR3 is made up of 14 amino acids. Germline-derived CDR1 and CDR2 are LNHDA and SQIVND (reference sequence). Unmatched junction bases numbered 8, after V lost 8 bases and J lost 5 bases. The CDR3 is CASGGQGLYTEAFF. The CDR3 nucleotides read TGTGCCAGTGGGGGACAGGGGCTGTATACTGAAGCTTTCTTT.

This clonotype has just a few counts. V is TRBV7-6 and J is TRBJ2-2; D might be TRBD1 or TRBD2, each matching 6 bases. Per the germline V gene, CDR1 is SGHVS and CDR2 is FNYEAQ. V was clipped by 1 base and J by 3 bases, with 12 bases between them. The CDR3 is made up of 16 amino acids. For the CDR3, the DNA is TGTGCCAGCAGCTTAGAGGGGGGAAAATACACCGGGGAGCTGTTTTTT. It is translated as CASSLEGGKYTGELFF.

The V and J genes are TRBV25-1 and TRBJ1-3; D uncertain. CDR3 size: 16 residues. V lost 4 bases and J 0 bases, leaving 13 bases between the germline ends. Germline CDR1 MGHDK, CDR2 SYGVNS. CDR3 sequence reads: CASSGRELVSGNTIYF. CDR3 sequence (DNA): TGTGCCAGCAGTGGGAGGGAGCTAGTCTCTGGAAACACCATATATTTT.

V is TRBV28 and J is TRBJ2-3, with D perhaps given as TRBD1 or TRBD2 (5 bases each). This CDR3 comprises 14 residues. V lost 3 bases, J lost 4 bases, and 11 bases lay in between. Per the germline V gene, CDR1 is MDHEN and CDR2 is SYDVKM. This chain's CDR3 is CASSFSGTSDTQYF. CDR3 sequence (DNA): TGTGCCAGCAGTTTCTCAGGGACGTCAGATACGCAGTATTTT.

CDR3 residues: CSARVGVGYTF. The DNA for the CDR3 is TGCAGTGCTAGAGTTGGGGTTGGCTACACCTTC. J is TRBJ1-2 and V is TRBV20-1; D is uncertain. The CDR3 sequence is 11 residues long. CDR1 and CDR2 (germline): DFQATT, SNEGSKA (reference sequence). V was shortened by 1 base and J by 7 bases, with 7 bases between the two germline ends.

In this sample, this clonotype turned up many times. An end of the junction does not agree with germline; a read error may underlie this. V and J are TRBV7-2 and TRBJ2-3; 11 nucleotides agree with TRBD2. Per germline, CDR1 SGHTA and CDR2 FQGNSA. The CDR3 extends over 14 amino acids. CDR3 sequence (DNA): TGTGCCAGCAGCTTAGGCCTAACTAGCGGGAGCACTAATTTT. It yields the protein CASSLGLTSGSTNF.

The chain links TRBV11-3 to TRBJ2-3, with unresolved D. CDR1 is SGHNT, CDR2 YENEEA, per germline. V was cut by 5 bases and J by 0 bases, with 12 bases left in between. CDR3 length equals 15 residues. This CDR3 reads CASSQGRVSTDTQYF. The CDR3 DNA is TGTGCCAGCAGCCAAGGACGGGTTAGCACAGATACGCAGTATTTT.

The rearrangement joins TRBV7-6 to TRBJ1-1, with D unresolved. This CDR3 has 14 amino acids. Germline CDR1 reads SGHVS; CDR2 reads FNYEAQ. V lost 1 base and J 1 base, leaving 7 bases between the germline ends. The CDR3 DNA follows: TGTGCCAGCAGCTTAGTGGCGTGGAACACTGAAGCTTTCTTT. Amino acids: CASSLVAWNTEAFF.

This clonotype was counted at least ten times. The chain couples TRBV7-2 to TRBJ2-1, with D perhaps matching TRBD1 or TRBD2 (7 bases each). Germline V lookup: CDR1 SGHTA, CDR2 FQGNSA. The CDR3 is 15 residues long. The ends were cut back, 5 bases at V and 0 bases at J, with 11 bases in the middle. Here the CDR3 DNA reads TGTGCCAGCAGCCAGGGGGGGGGCTCCTACAATGAGCAGTTCTTC. Its translation: CASSQGGGSYNEQFF.

J is TRBJ2-7 and V is TRBV7-2; D remains ambiguous. The CDR3 consists of 12 residues. Trimming left V 3 bases short and J 3 bases short, with 6 bases between. Germline lookup yields CDR1 SGHTA and CDR2 FQGNSA. The DNA for the CDR3 is TGTGCCAGCAGCTTCCCCCGCTACGAGCAGTACTTC. This gives the protein CASSFPRYEQYF. Filled out from reference TRBV7-2 and TRBJ2-7, the complete variable domain reads GAGVSQSPSNKVTEKGKDVELRCDPISGHTALYWYRQSLGQGLEFLIYFQGNSAPDKSGLPSDRFSAERTGGSVSTLTIQRTQQEDSAVYLCASSFPRYEQYFGPGTRLTVT.

This clonotype was seen a single time. The chain recombines TRBV11-2 with TRBJ2-7; D unresolved. Germline CDR1 SGHAT, CDR2 FQNNGV. The CDR3 extends over 15 amino acids. V shed 5 bases and J shed 2 bases, with 16 bases lying between them. The CDR3 sequence: CASSPPGPQAYEQYF. DNA for the CDR3: TGTGCCAGCAGCCCTCCAGGACCTCAAGCCTACGAGCAGTACTTC.

This clonotype was found once. The chain couples TRBV12-3 or TRBV12-4 to TRBJ1-5, with TRBD1 identical over 8 bases. J gave up 2 bases and V 4 bases, and 4 bases lay outside the gene matches. This CDR3 spans 15 amino acids. The CDR3 DNA reads as TGTGCCAGCAGTTCCTCGGGACAGGGCAATCAGCCCCAGCATTTT. Amino acids: CASSSSGQGNQPQHF.

This clonotype was observed a handful of times. J is TRBJ1-1 and V is TRBV5-5; D call uncertain. The germline gives CDR1 SGHKS, CDR2 YYEKEE (reference sequence). V lost 6 bases and J 1 base, leaving 19 bases between the germline ends. This CDR3 spans 16 amino acids. CDR3 nucleotide sequence: TGTGCCAGCACCCCCTTGTTGATAGGATCGAACACTGAAGCTTTCTTT. Its translation is CASTPLLIGSNTEAFF. The variable domain in full, completed from reference TRBV5-5 and TRBJ1-1, reads DAGVTQSPTHLIKTRGQQVTLRCSPISGHKSVSWYQQVLGQGPQFIFQYYEKEERGRGNFPDRFSARQFPNYSSELNVNALLLGDSALYLCASTPLLIGSNTEAFFGQGTRLTVV.

V gene TRBV7-9 combines with J gene TRBJ2-5; TRBD1 matches 7 bases. Trimming removed 4 bases from V and 5 bases from J; junction bases left unmatched: 7. The germline V gene encodes CDR1 SEHNR and CDR2 FQNEAQ (reference sequence). The CDR3 is 14 amino acids. The CDR3 nucleotides read TGTGCCAGCAGCTCGGGACAGCCTAGGGAGACCCAGTACTTC. Protein: CASSSGQPRETQYF.